This T cell receptor beta chain was captured by sequencing in a study of T cell repertoires in cytomegalovirus infection. TCRdb fed the reads into MiXCR, producing one record per CDR3 protein. The repertoire holds a few hundred thousand distinct CDR3 sequences, with 12% to 15% as singletons. Between the trimmed V and J ends, which lost 6 bases and 4 bases, there was a span of 21 bases. The CDR3 has 16 amino acids. This clonotype has just a few counts. This TCR derives from a human donor in good health (CMV status not recorded). Some clones in this sample may be carry-over from other donors' samples. The V call is TRBV12-3 or TRBV12-4, the J call TRBJ1-2, with D tentatively TRBD1 (5 bases). Input material: PBMCs. In nucleotides, the CDR3 is TGTGCCAGCAGAGGCTGGGGCTCTTTGGCGGCCTATGGCTACACCTTC. This encodes CASRGWGSLAAYGYTF.